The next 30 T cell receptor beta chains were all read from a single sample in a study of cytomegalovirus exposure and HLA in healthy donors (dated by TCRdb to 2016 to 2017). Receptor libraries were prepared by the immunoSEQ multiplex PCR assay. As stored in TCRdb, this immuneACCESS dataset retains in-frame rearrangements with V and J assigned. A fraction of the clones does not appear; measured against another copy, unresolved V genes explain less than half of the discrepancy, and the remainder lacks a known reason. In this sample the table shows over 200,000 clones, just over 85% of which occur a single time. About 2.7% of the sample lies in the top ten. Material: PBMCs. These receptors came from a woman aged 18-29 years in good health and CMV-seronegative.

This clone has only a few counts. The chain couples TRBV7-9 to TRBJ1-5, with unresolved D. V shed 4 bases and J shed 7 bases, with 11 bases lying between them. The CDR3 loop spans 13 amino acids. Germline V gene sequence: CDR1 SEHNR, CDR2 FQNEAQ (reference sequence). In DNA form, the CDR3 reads TGTGCCAGCAGCTATGTAGGAGGACAGCCCCAGCATTTT. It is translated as CASSYVGGQPQHF.

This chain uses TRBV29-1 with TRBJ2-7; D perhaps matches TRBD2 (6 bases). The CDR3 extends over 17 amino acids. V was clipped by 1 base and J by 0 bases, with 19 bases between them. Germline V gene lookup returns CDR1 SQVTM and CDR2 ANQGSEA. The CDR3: CSVEGGSGSGSSYEQYF. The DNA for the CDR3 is TGCAGCGTTGAAGGGGGTTCCGGATCCGGGAGCTCCTACGAGCAGTACTTC.

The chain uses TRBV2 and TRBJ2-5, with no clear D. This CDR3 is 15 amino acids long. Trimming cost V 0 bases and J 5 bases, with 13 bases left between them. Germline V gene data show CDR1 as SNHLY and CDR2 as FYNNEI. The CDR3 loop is CASSEALSGRETQYF. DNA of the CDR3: TGTGCCAGCAGTGAAGCTTTATCGGGTAGGGAGACCCAGTACTTC.

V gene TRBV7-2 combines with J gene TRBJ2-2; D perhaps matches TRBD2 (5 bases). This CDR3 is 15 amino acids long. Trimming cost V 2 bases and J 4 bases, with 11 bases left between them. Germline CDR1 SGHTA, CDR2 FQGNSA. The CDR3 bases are TGTGCCAGCAGCTTACGTCGAGCGGTCACCGGGGAGCTGTTTTTT. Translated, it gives CASSLRRAVTGELFF.

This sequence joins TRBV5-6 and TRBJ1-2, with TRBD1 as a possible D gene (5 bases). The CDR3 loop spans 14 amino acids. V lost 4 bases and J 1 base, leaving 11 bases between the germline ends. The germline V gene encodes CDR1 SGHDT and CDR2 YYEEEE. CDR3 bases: TGTGCCAGCAGCCAGACAGAGATTAACTATGGCTACACCTTC. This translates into CASSQTEINYGYTF.

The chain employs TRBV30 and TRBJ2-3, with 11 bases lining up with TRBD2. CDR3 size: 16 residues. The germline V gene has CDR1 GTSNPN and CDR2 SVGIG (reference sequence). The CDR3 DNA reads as TGTGCGTCGCGGGATAGCGGGAGGGCCCCCACAGATACGCAGTATTTT. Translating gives CASRDSGRAPTDTQYF.

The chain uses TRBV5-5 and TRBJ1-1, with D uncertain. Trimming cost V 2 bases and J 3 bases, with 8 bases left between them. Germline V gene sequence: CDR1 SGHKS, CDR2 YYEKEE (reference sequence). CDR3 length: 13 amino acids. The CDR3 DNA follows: TGTGCCAGCAGCTTCTTATTAGACACTGAAGCTTTCTTT. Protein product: CASSFLLDTEAFF.

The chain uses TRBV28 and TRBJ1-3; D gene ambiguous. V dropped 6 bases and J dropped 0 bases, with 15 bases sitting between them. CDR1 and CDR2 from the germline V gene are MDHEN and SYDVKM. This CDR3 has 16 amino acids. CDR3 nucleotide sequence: TGTGCCAGCAGCTTTGTGAGGAGGCACTCTGGAAACACCATATATTTT. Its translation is CASSFVRRHSGNTIYF.

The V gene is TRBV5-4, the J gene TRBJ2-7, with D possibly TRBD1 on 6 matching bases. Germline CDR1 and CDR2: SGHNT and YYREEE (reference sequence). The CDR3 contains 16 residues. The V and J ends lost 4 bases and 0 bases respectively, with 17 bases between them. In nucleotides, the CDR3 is TGTGCCAGCAGCAATCTCCAGGGGTCACTCTCCTACGAGCAGTACTTC. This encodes CASSNLQGSLSYEQYF.

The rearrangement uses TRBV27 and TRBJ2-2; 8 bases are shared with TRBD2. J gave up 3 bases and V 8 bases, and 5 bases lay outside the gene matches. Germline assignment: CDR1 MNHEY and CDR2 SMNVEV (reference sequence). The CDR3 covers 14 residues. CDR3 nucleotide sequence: TGTGCCAGCGCTACTAGCGGTTACACCGGGGAGCTGTTTTTT. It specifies CASATSGYTGELFF.

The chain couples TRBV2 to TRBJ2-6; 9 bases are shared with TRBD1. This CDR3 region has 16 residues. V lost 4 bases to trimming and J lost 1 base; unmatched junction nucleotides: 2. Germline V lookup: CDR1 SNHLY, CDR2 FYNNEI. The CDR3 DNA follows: TGTGCCAGCAGTGGACAGGGGGTATCTGGGGCCAACGTCCTGACTTTC. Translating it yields CASSGQGVSGANVLTF.

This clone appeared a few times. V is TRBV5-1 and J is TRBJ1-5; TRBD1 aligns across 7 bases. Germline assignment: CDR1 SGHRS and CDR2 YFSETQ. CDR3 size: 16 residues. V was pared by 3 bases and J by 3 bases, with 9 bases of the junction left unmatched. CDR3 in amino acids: CASSSDRSGDNQPQHF. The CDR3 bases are TGCGCCAGCAGCTCGGACAGGTCCGGTGACAATCAGCCCCAGCATTTT.

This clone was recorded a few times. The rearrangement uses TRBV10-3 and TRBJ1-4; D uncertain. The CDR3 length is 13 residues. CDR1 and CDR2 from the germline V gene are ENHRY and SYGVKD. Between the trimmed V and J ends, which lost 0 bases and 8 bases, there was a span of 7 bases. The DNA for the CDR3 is TGTGCCATCAGTGAGTCGCCCGGGGAAAAACTGTTTTTT. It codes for CAISESPGEKLFF.

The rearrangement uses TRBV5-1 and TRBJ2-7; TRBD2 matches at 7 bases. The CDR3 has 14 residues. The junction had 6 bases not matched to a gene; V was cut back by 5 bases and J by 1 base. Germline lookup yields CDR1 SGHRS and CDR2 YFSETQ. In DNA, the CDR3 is TGCGCCAGCAGGGTCCAGGGAGGGTCCTACGAGCAGTACTTC. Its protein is CASRVQGGSYEQYF.

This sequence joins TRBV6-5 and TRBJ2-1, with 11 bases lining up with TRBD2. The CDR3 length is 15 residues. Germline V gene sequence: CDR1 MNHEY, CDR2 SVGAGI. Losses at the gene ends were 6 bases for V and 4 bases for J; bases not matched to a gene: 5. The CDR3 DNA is TGTGCCAGCAGCTCTACTAGCGGGGGATACAATGAGCAGTTCTTC. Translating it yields CASSSTSGGYNEQFF.

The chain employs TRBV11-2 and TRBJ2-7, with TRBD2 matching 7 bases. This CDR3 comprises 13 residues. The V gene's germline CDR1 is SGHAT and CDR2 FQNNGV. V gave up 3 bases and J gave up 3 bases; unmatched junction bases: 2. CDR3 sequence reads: CASSLGGDYEQYF. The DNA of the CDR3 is TGTGCCAGCAGCTTGGGGGGGGACTACGAGCAGTACTTC.

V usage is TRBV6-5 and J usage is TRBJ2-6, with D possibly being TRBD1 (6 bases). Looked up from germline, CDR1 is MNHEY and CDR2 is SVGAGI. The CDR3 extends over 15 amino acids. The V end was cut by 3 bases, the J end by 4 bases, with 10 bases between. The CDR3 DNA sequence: TGTGCCAGCAGTTATCTGGGGGCAGGGGCCAACGTCCTGACTTTC. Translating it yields CASSYLGAGANVLTF.

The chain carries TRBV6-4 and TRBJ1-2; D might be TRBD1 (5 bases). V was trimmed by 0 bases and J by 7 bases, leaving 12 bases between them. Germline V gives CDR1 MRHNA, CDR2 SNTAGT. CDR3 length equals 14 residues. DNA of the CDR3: TGTGCCAGCAGTGACTCTAGCAGGGCCTCTGGCTACACCTTC. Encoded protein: CASSDSSRASGYTF.

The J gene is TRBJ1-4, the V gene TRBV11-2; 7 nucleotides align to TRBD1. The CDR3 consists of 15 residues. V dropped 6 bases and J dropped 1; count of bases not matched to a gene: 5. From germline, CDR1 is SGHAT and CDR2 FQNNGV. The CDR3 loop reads CASSRQGGTNEKLFF. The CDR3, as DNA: TGTGCCAGCAGTAGACAGGGAGGAACTAATGAAAAACTGTTTTTT. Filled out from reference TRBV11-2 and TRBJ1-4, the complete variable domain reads EAGVAQSPRYKIIEKRQSVAFWCNPISGHATLYWYQQILGQGPKLLIQFQNNGVVDDSQLPKDRFSAERLKGVDSTLKIQPAKLEDSAVYLCASSRQGGTNEKLFFGSGTQLSVL.

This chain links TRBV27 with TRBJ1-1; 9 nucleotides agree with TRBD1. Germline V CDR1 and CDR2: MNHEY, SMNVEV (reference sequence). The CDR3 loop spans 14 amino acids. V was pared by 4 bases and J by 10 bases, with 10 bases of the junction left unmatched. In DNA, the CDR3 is TGTGCCAGCAGTTCATGGACAGGGGATCGTTCAGCTTTCTTT. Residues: CASSSWTGDRSAFF.

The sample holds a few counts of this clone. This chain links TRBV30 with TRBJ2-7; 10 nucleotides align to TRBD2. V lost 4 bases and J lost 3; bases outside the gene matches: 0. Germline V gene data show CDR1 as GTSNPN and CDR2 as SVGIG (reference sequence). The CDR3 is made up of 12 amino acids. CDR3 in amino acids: CAWTSGGYEQYF. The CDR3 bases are TGTGCCTGGACTAGCGGGGGCTACGAGCAGTACTTC.

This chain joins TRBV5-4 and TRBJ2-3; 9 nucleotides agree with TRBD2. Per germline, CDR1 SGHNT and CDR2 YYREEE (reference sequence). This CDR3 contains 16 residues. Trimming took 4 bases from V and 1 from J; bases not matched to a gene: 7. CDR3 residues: CASSPSSGIGTDTQYF. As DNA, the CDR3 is TGTGCCAGCAGCCCCTCTAGCGGGATTGGCACAGATACGCAGTATTTT.

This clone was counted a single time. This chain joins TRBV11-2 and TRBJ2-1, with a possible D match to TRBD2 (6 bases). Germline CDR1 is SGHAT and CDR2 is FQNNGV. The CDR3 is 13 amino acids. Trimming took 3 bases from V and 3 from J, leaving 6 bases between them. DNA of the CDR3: TGTGCCAGCAGCTTGGACTACTACAATGAGCAGTTCTTC. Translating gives CASSLDYYNEQFF.

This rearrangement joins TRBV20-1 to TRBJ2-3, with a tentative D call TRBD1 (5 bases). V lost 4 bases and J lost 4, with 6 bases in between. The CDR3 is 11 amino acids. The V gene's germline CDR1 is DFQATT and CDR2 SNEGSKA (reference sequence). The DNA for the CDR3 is TGCAGTGCTACAGGGCCAGATACGCAGTATTTT. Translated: CSATGPDTQYF.

DNA for the CDR3: TGTGCCAGCGGACATCTGGGACAGGGGAATTCTTACGAGCAGTACTTC. Translating gives CASGHLGQGNSYEQYF. This rearrangement joins TRBV27 to TRBJ2-7; 10 nucleotides align to TRBD1. The germline V gene has CDR1 MNHEY and CDR2 SMNVEV (reference sequence). This CDR3 comprises 16 residues. J lost 4 bases, V lost 8 bases, and 14 bases had no gene match.

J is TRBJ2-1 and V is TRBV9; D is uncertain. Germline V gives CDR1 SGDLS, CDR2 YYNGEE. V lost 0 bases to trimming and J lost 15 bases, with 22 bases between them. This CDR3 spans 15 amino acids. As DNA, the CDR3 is TGTGCCAGCAGCGTAGAACCCGACTCCTCGCCCCAGCCGTTCTTC. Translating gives CASSVEPDSSPQPFF.

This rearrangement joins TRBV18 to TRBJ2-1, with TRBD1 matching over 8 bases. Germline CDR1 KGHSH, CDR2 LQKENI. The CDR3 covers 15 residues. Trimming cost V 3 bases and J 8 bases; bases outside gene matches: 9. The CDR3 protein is CASSPLDRVGHEQFF. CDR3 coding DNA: TGTGCCAGCTCACCCCTGGACAGGGTAGGGCATGAGCAGTTCTTC. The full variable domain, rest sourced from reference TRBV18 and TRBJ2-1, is NAGVMQNPRHLVRRRGQEARLRCSPMKGHSHVYWYRQLPEEGLKFMVYLQKENIIDESGMPKERFSAEFPKEGPSILRIQQVVRGDSAAYFCASSPLDRVGHEQFFGPGTRLTVL.

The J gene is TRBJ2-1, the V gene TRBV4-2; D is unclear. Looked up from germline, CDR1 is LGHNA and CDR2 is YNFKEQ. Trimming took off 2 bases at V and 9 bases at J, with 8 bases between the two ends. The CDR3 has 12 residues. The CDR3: CASSQSAAEQFF. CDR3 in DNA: TGTGCCAGCAGCCAATCCGCGGCTGAGCAGTTCTTC.

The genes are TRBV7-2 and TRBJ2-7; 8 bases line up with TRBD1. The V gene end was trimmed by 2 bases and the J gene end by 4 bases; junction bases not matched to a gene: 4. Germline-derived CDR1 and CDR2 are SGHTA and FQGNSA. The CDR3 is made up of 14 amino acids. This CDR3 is CASSLQGAPYEQYF. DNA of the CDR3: TGTGCCAGCAGCTTACAGGGGGCCCCTTACGAGCAGTACTTC.

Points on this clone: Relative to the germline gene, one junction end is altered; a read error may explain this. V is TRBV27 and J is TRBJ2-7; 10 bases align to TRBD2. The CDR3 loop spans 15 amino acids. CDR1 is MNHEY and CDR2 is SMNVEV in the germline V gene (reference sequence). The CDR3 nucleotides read TGTGCCAGCAGTTTAGCTAGCGGGAGAAACTACAAGCAGTACTTC. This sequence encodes CASSLASGRNYKQYF.